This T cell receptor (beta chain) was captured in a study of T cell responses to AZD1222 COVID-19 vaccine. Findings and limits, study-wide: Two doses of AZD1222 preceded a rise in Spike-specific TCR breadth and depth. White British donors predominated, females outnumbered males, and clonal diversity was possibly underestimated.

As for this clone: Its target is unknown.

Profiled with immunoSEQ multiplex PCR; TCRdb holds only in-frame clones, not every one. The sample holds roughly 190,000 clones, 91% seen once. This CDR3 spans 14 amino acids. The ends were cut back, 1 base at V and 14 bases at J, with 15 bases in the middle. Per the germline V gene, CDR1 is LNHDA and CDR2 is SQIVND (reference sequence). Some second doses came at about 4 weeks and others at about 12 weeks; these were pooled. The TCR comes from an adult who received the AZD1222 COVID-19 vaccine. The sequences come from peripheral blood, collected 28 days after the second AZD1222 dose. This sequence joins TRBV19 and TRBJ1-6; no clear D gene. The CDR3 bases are TGTGCCAGTAGTATAGGGTCCCCCGGGATCACCCTCCACTTT. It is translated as CASSIGSPGITLHF.